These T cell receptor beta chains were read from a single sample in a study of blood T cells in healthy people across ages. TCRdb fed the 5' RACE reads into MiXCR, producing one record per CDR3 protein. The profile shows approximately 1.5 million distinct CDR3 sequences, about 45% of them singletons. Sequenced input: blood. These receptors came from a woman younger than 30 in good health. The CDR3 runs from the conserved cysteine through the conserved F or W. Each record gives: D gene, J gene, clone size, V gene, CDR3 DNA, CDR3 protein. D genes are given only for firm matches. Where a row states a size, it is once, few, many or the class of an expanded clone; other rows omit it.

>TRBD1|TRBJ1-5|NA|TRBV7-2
TGTGCCAGCAGGGACAGGGAACATAGCAATCAGCCCCAGCATTTT
CASRDREHSNQPQHF
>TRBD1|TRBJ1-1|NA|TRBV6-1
TGTGCCGGTAGGACAGGGGGCGATGGCACTGAAGCTTTCTTT
CAGRTGGDGTEAFF
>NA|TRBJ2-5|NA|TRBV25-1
TGTGCCAGCATGGAACCGGACGAGACCCAGTACTTC
CASMEPDETQYF
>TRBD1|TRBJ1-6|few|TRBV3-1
TGTGCCAGCAGCCAATTATACGGGACAGGGATCTCACCCCTCCACTTT
CASSQLYGTGISPLHF
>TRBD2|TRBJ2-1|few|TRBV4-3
TGCGCCAGCAGCCCCTCGGGTAGCGGGAGCATAAATGAGCAGTTCTTC
CASSPSGSGSINEQFF
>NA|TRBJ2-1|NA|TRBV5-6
TGTGCCAGCAGCTTCGGGACGGAAAACCAAGAGACCCAGTTCTTC
CASSFGTENQETQFF
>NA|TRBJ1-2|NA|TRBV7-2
TGTGTCAGCAGCTTTAGAAGGGATTTTAACTATGGCTACACCTTC
CVSSFRRDFNYGYTF
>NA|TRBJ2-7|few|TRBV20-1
TGCAGTGCTACCCGGGAAGGCTACGAGCAGTACTTC
CSATREGYEQYF
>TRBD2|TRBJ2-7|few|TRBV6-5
TGTGCCAGCAGTTACTCGAGGCTAGCGGGGGCCACCTACGAGCAGTACTTC
CASSYSRLAGATYEQYF
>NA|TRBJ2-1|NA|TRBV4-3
TGCGCCAGCAACCAAGATGGTAGGGTCACCTACAATGAGCAGTTCTTC
CASNQDGRVTYNEQFF
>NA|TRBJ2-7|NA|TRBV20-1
TGCAGTGTTAGAGATTCGGCCAGGGTAAAATACGAGCAGTACTTC
CSVRDSARVKYEQYF
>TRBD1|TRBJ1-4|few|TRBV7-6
TGTGCCAGCAGCTCAGTTGGACAGGGCCGACTTGAAAAACTGTTTTTT
CASSSVGQGRLEKLFF
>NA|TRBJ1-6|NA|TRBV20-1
TGCAGTGCCCACATAGGGTATAATTCACCCCTCCACTTT
CSAHIGYNSPLHF
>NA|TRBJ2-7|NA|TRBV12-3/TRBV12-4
TGTGCCAGCACCGGAGAATACGAGCAGTACTTC
CASTGEYEQYF
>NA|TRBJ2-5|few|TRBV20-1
TGCAGTGCTAGAGGCTTGGGAAGCTTGGAGACCCAGTACTTC
CSARGLGSLETQYF
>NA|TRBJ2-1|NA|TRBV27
TGTGCCAGCAGTTTGGAGGGTGGCAATGAGCAGTTCTTC
CASSLEGGNEQFF
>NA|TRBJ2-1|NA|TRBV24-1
TGTGCCACCAGTGACTCGACAGCGAATGAGCAGTTCTTC
CATSDSTANEQFF
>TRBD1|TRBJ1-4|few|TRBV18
TGTGCCAGCTCACCCAACAGGGGTGAAAAACTGTTTTTT
CASSPNRGEKLFF
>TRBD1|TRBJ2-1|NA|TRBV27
TGTGCCAGCAGTCCGCCACAGGGGTTAGTTGGGAATGAGCAGTTCTTC
CASSPPQGLVGNEQFF
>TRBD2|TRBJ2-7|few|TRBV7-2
TGTGCCAGCAGCCTTATAGCGGGAGGGTTATACGAGCAGTACTTC
CASSLIAGGLYEQYF
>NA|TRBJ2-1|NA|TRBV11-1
TGTGCCAGCAGCCCAAGGCTAGGCAGTTCCAATGAGCAGTTCTTC
CASSPRLGSSNEQFF
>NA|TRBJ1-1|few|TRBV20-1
TGCAGTGCTAGACAGGTATTGAACACTGAAGCTTTCTTT
CSARQVLNTEAFF
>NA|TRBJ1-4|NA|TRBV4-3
TGCGCCAGCAGCCAAGATGGGGTCCCTGGGACCCAGGATGAAAAACTGTTTTTT
CASSQDGVPGTQDEKLFF
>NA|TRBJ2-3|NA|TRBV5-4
TGTGCCAGCAGCTTGCAGGGATCTGGGACAGATACGCAGTATTTT
CASSLQGSGTDTQYF
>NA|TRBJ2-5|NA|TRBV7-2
TGTGCCAGCAGCTTAGTGTCCCAGGGGGGTCATGAGCAGTACTTC
CASSLVSQGGHEQYF
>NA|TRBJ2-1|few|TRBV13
TGTGCCAGCAGCTACACCCGATCCGGCAACAATGAGCAGTTCTTC
CASSYTRSGNNEQFF
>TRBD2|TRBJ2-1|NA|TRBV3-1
TGTGCCAGCAGCCAAGAGGCACTAGCGGGAGAGAATGAGCAGTTCTTC
CASSQEALAGENEQFF
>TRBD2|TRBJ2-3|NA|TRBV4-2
TGTGCCAGCAAGGGTTGGGCTAGCGGGACCAAAGATACGCAGTATTTT
CASKGWASGTKDTQYF
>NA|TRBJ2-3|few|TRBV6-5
TGTGCCAGCACCCGTCGCAGCGGCACAGATACGCAGTATTTT
CASTRRSGTDTQYF
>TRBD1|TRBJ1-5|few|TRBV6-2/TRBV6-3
TGTGCCAGCGCGGACAGGAATCAGCCCCAGCATTTT
CASADRNQPQHF
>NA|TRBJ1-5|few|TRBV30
TGTGCCTGGAGCGCAGGTGGGGGTCAGCCCCAGCATTTT
CAWSAGGGQPQHF
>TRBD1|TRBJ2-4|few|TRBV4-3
TGCGCCAGCAGCCAAGATTGGGGGGACAGGCTCAGCATTCAGTACTTC
CASSQDWGDRLSIQYF
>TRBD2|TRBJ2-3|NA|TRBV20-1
TGCAGTGCTAGTCCAGCGGGGCCAGATACGCAGTATTTT
CSASPAGPDTQYF
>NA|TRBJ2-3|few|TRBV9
TGTGCCAGCAACTCCGACAGGACTAGCACAGATACGCAGTATTTT
CASNSDRTSTDTQYF
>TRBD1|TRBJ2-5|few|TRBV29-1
TGCAGCGTTACGGGGACAGGGGGAAAAGAGGAGCAGTACTTC
CSVTGTGGKEEQYF
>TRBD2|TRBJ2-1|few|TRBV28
TGTGCCAGCAGTGGGAGCGGGAGCGCTCTGTACAATGAGCAGTTCTTC
CASSGSGSALYNEQFF
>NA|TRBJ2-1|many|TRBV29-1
TGCAGCGGTACGGATTTTAGAGGTGGTGGTCACAATGAGCAGTTCTTC
CSGTDFRGGGHNEQFF
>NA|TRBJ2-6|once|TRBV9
TGTGCCAGCAGCGTAATGGGTTCTTCTGGGGCCAACGTCCTGACTTTC
CASSVMGSSGANVLTF
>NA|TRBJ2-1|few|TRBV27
TGTGCCAGCAGTTTAACGACTAGTTCTAATGAGCAGTTCTTC
CASSLTTSSNEQFF
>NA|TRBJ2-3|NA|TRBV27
TGTGCCAGCAGTTTATATCGACAGGGCACAGATACGCAGTATTTT
CASSLYRQGTDTQYF
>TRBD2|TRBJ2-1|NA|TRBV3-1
TGTGCCAGCAGCCAAGTCGAGCGGGGGGGAGAGCAGTTCTTC
CASSQVERGGEQFF
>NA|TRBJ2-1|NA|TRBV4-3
TGCGCCAGCAGCCAAGATACCTACAGGAATGAGCAGTTCTTC
CASSQDTYRNEQFF
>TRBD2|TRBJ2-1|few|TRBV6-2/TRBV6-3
TGTGCCAGCAGTTACGGCGGGGGGTTTTCCTACAATGAGCAGTTCTTC
CASSYGGGFSYNEQFF
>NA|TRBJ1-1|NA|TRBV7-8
TGTGCCAGCAGCTTCCTCCAGGGTGGTGCTGAAGCTTTCTTT
CASSFLQGGAEAFF
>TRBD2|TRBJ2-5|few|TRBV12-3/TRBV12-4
TGTGCCAGCAGTTTCCGACTAGCGGGGGGTATAGAGACCCAGTACTTC
CASSFRLAGGIETQYF
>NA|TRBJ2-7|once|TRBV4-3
TGCGCCAGCAGCCCGTTCCCGGGGGGCGGTTACGAGCAGTACTTC
CASSPFPGGGYEQYF
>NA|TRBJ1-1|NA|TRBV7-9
TGTGCCAGCAGCCTCTCTTCTTTTATGAACACTGAAGCTTTCTTT
CASSLSSFMNTEAFF
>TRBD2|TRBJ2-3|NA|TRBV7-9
TGTGCCAGCAGCAAACTAGCGAGGGCAGATACGCAGTATTTT
CASSKLARADTQYF
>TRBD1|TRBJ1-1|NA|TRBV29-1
TGCAGCGCTAGGACAGGGTCTGAAGCTTTCTTT
CSARTGSEAFF
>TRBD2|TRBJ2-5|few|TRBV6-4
TGTGCCAGCAGTGACGGGACTAACAATGAGCAGTACTTC
CASSDGTNNEQYF
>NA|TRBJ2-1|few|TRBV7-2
TGTGCCACGGGTAACAATGAGCAGTTCTTC
CATGNNEQFF
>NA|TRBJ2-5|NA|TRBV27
TGTGCCAGCAGTTTACTAGGGATCGAGACCCAGTACTTC
CASSLLGIETQYF
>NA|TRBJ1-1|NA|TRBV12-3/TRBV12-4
TGTGCCAGCAGTTTCGAGGGACAGAACACTGAAGCTTTCTTT
CASSFEGQNTEAFF
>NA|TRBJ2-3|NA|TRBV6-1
TGTGCCAGCAGTGACTTGCTAGGAGGTACGCAGTATTTT
CASSDLLGGTQYF
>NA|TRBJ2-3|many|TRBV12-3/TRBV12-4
TGTGCCAGCAGCCCTCTCGTCGTCACAGATACGCAGTATTTT
CASSPLVVTDTQYF
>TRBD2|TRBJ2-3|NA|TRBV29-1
TGCAGCGTTGGAGCGGGGGGCCAAGATACGCAGTATTTT
CSVGAGGQDTQYF
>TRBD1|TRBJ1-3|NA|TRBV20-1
TGCAGTGCTAGTTCCAGGGGGCCTGGAAACACCATATATTTT
CSASSRGPGNTIYF
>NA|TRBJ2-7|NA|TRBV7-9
TGTGCCAGCAGCCTCCCTTACGGCGAGCAGTACTTC
CASSLPYGEQYF
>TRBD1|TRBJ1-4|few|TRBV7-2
TGTGCCAGCAGCCCCTACAGGGGAAGAACTAATGAAAAACTGTTTTTT
CASSPYRGRTNEKLFF